Each of the 28 T cell receptor beta chains below was sequenced from the same sample in a study of cytomegalovirus exposure and HLA in healthy donors. The PCR used 60 Vbeta and 13 Jbeta primers. Profiling relied on immunoSEQ multiplex PCR, and the TCRdb table lists in-frame clones only, not all of them. Altogether approximately 150,000 clones are present, nearly 85% being singletons, with the ten largest covering 3% to 3.5%. Sequenced sample: PBMCs. Receptors were obtained from a male donor in good health and CMV-seronegative.

Worth noting for this clone: One junction end does not reproduce the germline sequence, and a read error may be involved. This chain connects TRBV7-9 to TRBJ1-4; 7 nucleotides line up with TRBD1. Germline CDR1 is SEHNR and CDR2 is FQNEAQ (reference sequence). The CDR3 is 14 amino acids. The CDR3 loop reads CSSSRTGGHEKLFF. The CDR3 bases are TGTTCCAGCAGCAGGACAGGCGGCCATGAAAAACTGTTTTTT.

The V gene is TRBV7-3, the J gene TRBJ1-6, with D possibly matching TRBD1 (5 bases). CDR3 length equals 15 residues. The V and J ends lost 0 bases and 5 bases respectively, with 8 bases between them. Germline CDR1 reads SGHTA; CDR2 reads FQGTGA. The CDR3: CASSLTGQNNSPLHF. The CDR3 DNA is TGTGCCAGCAGCTTAACTGGACAAAATAATTCACCCCTCCACTTT.

The chain has TRBV23-1 and TRBJ1-1; the D gene is possibly TRBD1 (6 bases). TRBV23-1 is filed as an ORF, its function uncertain. Trimming cost V 11 bases and J 3 bases, with 19 bases left between them. This CDR3 has 14 amino acids. CDR3 sequence (DNA): TGCGCCGGATGTCCAGGGGAAAAGTACACTGAAGCTTTCTTT. Translation: CAGCPGEKYTEAFF.

This clone was picked up a small number of times. The chain carries TRBV27 and TRBJ2-2; D is undetermined. The CDR3 has 16 amino acids. The V gene lost 1 base and the J gene lost 1 base, with 10 bases spanning the gap. The germline gives CDR1 MNHEY, CDR2 SMNVEV (reference sequence). CDR3 protein: CASSLYRSRNTGELFF. The CDR3 bases are TGTGCCAGCAGTTTATACCGCAGTCGGAACACCGGGGAGCTGTTTTTT.

The V call is TRBV5-1, the J call TRBJ1-1; D is unclear. CDR1 is SGHRS and CDR2 is YFSETQ in the germline V gene. V dropped 0 bases and J dropped 0 bases, with 15 bases sitting between them. The CDR3 runs to 17 residues. DNA for the CDR3: TGCGCCAGCAGCTTGGAAGGCGGGCGGGCCATGAACACTGAAGCTTTCTTT. Its protein product is CASSLEGGRAMNTEAFF.

This clone was seen only a few times. The chain carries TRBV2 and TRBJ2-1, with D perhaps matching TRBD2 (5 bases). Germline V gives CDR1 SNHLY, CDR2 FYNNEI. V lost 10 bases and J lost 8, with 15 bases in between. The CDR3 consists of 12 residues. The CDR3 sequence: CATGEGLHEQFF. The CDR3 DNA is TGTGCCACCGGAGAGGGTCTACATGAGCAGTTCTTC.

The chain has TRBV29-1 and TRBJ1-2; TRBD1 matches 10 bases. CDR1 and CDR2 (germline): SQVTM, ANQGSEA. V lost 6 bases and J lost 1; bases outside the gene matches: 5. The CDR3 consists of 14 residues. The CDR3 coding sequence is TGCAGCGTCCAGACAGGGGGCAGTAACTATGGCTACACCTTC. Encoded protein: CSVQTGGSNYGYTF.

The J gene is TRBJ1-1, the V gene TRBV2; the match to TRBD1 covers 10 bases. The trim removed 7 bases at V and 1 base at J, leaving 3 bases unmatched. The germline gives CDR1 SNHLY, CDR2 FYNNEI. This CDR3 is built from 14 residues. CDR3 sequence (DNA): TGTGCCAGCACGGGACAGGGGAGGAACACTGAAGCTTTCTTT. Translation gives CASTGQGRNTEAFF.

The rearrangement joins TRBV9 to TRBJ2-1; 9 bases align to TRBD1. From germline, CDR1 is SGDLS and CDR2 YYNGEE. The CDR3 sequence is 15 residues long. Trimming at V came to 5 bases and at J to 7 bases, leaving 10 bases not matched to a gene. CDR3 coding DNA: TGTGCCAGCAGTCCAGGGACAGGGCCCCAGAATGAGCAGTTCTTC. This encodes CASSPGTGPQNEQFF.

The V and J genes are TRBV28 and TRBJ2-7, with a weak D call TRBD1 (6 bases). This CDR3 contains 14 residues. V lost 3 bases and J 2 bases, leaving 11 bases between the germline ends. CDR1 MDHEN and CDR2 SYDVKM come from the germline V gene. CDR3 in amino acids: CASSLATGTYEQYF. CDR3 sequence (DNA): TGTGCCAGCAGTTTGGCGACAGGCACCTACGAGCAGTACTTC.

The chain recombines TRBV20-1 with TRBJ1-1; TRBD1 is a possible D gene (5 bases). Trimming removed 1 base from V and 10 bases from J, with 7 bases in between. Germline CDR1 reads DFQATT; CDR2 reads SNEGSKA (reference sequence). This CDR3 spans 10 amino acids. The DNA for the CDR3 is TGCAGTGCTAGAGCGGGGGGAGCTTTCTTT. This translates into CSARAGGAFF.

The J gene is TRBJ1-4, the V gene TRBV7-9; 7 bases line up with TRBD1. The CDR3 consists of 15 residues. With 2 bases clipped from V and 5 bases from J, the junction kept 5 bases outside the gene matches. Germline values: CDR1 SEHNR, CDR2 FQNEAQ (reference sequence). CDR3 amino acids: CASSLRRDRNEKLFF. The CDR3 nucleotides read TGTGCCAGCAGCTTACGCCGGGACAGAAATGAAAAACTGTTTTTT.

The rearrangement uses TRBV2 and TRBJ1-1; possibly TRBD1 for D (6 bases). This CDR3 region has 14 residues. Per the germline V gene, CDR1 is SNHLY and CDR2 is FYNNEI. V shed 6 bases and J shed 6 bases, with 17 bases lying between them. CDR3 DNA sequence: TGTGCCAGCAGCTATTCCACAGGGAGACCTGAAGCTTTCTTT. Translated, it gives CASSYSTGRPEAFF.

This clone was detected only once. This chain uses TRBV28 with TRBJ2-1, with TRBD2 matching over 8 bases. The CDR3 runs to 18 residues. V lost 4 bases to trimming and J lost 0 bases; unmatched junction nucleotides: 11. The germline V gene encodes CDR1 MDHEN and CDR2 SYDVKM. In DNA, the CDR3 is TGTGCCAGCAGTTGGTCTAGCGGGCTTGGGACCTCCTACAATGAGCAGTTCTTC. Protein product: CASSWSSGLGTSYNEQFF.

The chain is built from TRBV4-3 and TRBJ2-3, with 9 bases fitting TRBD2. The CDR3 consists of 15 residues. The V segment lost 3 bases and the J segment 7 bases; nucleotides outside the gene matches: 8. Germline values: CDR1 LGHNA, CDR2 YSLEER. The CDR3 is CASSQPGLAVNTQYF. In DNA form, the CDR3 reads TGCGCCAGCAGCCAGCCGGGACTAGCTGTAAATACGCAGTATTTT.

The chain is built from TRBV7-6 and TRBJ1-2; D unclear. Germline loops: CDR1 SGHVS, CDR2 FNYEAQ. The CDR3 has 13 amino acids. The V gene lost 3 bases and the J gene lost 6 bases, with 11 bases spanning the gap. For the CDR3, the DNA is TGTGCCAGCAGCTTTGGAAGCGCCCATGGCTACACCTTC. Translated: CASSFGSAHGYTF.

Written as DNA, the CDR3 is TGTGCCAGCAGCTCCAGGGAGGCAATGAACACTGAAGCTTTCTTT. It codes for CASSSREAMNTEAFF. The chain has TRBV5-6 and TRBJ1-1, with D possibly TRBD1 on 5 matching bases. In germline, CDR1 is SGHDT, CDR2 YYEEEE. The CDR3 consists of 15 residues. Trimming stripped 3 bases from V and 0 bases from J, with 12 bases between.

The chain employs TRBV2 and TRBJ2-7; 12 nucleotides line up with TRBD2. The CDR3 spans 16 residues. The junction had 10 bases not matched to a gene; V was cut back by 5 bases and J by 5 bases. Germline assignment: CDR1 SNHLY and CDR2 FYNNEI. Here the CDR3 reads CASSQTGTSGFNEQYF. The DNA of the CDR3 is TGTGCCAGCAGTCAAACCGGGACTAGCGGGTTTAACGAGCAGTACTTC.

The V call is TRBV18, the J call TRBJ2-1; TRBD1 aligns across 7 bases. The germline gives CDR1 KGHSH, CDR2 LQKENI. The CDR3 contains 15 residues. With V trimmed by 3 bases and J by 3 bases, 5 bases remained unmatched. DNA for the CDR3: TGTGCCAGCTCACCGGGGGACAGTTACTACAATGAGCAGTTCTTC. The encoded protein is CASSPGDSYYNEQFF.

The chain uses TRBV11-2 and TRBJ1-3; no definite D call. The length of the CDR3 is 15 residues. From germline, CDR1 is SGHAT and CDR2 FQNNGV. Trimming stripped 5 bases from V and 4 bases from J, with 15 bases between. CDR3 DNA sequence: TGTGCCAGCAGCCCTACTCCCGGAGCCGGAAACACCATATATTTT. Encoded protein: CASSPTPGAGNTIYF.

A note on this clone: The junction does not match germline at one end; this may be a read error. The chain recombines TRBV5-1 with TRBJ2-7, with 7 bases lining up with TRBD1. CDR3 length: 13 amino acids. In germline, CDR1 is SGHRS, CDR2 YFSETQ. The CDR3 nucleotides are TGCGCCAGCAGCTTGGAAGGGGGCTACGGGCAGTACTTC. Translation gives CASSLEGGYGQYF.

CDR3 loop: CASSRPGGGSDTEAFF. The CDR3 nucleotides read TGTGCCAGCAGCCGACCGGGGGGAGGGTCGGACACTGAAGCTTTCTTT. This chain links TRBV7-9 with TRBJ1-1; possibly TRBD1 for D (5 bases). Trimming removed 5 bases at V and 3 bases at J, with 19 bases between. Germline assignment: CDR1 SEHNR and CDR2 FQNEAQ (reference sequence). This CDR3 has 16 residues. The full variable domain, rest sourced from reference TRBV7-9 and TRBJ1-1, is DTGVSQNPRHKITKRGQNVTFRCDPISEHNRLYWYRQTLGQGPEFLTYFQNEAQLEKSRLLSDRFSAERPKGSFSTLEIQRTEQGDSAMYLCASSRPGGGSDTEAFFGQGTRLTVV.

The V and J genes are TRBV27 and TRBJ1-1; D unclear. Germline CDR1 reads MNHEY; CDR2 reads SMNVEV (reference sequence). The CDR3 is 14 residues long. V was cut by 1 base and J by 4 bases, with 10 bases left in between. The CDR3 is CASSLYRFTTEAFF. In nucleotides, the CDR3 is TGTGCCAGCAGTTTATACCGGTTTACCACTGAAGCTTTCTTT.

This rearrangement joins TRBV18 to TRBJ2-3; 7 bases match TRBD1. This CDR3 contains 16 residues. The V gene end was trimmed by 3 bases and the J gene end by 0 bases; junction bases not matched to a gene: 6. Germline values: CDR1 KGHSH, CDR2 LQKENI. The CDR3 loop reads CASSPRQGRSTDTQYF. The CDR3 DNA follows: TGTGCCAGCTCACCCCGACAGGGTCGGAGCACAGATACGCAGTATTTT.

The chain's CDR3 is CASSPPFAVPNTGELFF. CDR3 nucleotides: TGTGCCAGCTCACCACCTTTCGCAGTACCGAACACCGGGGAGCTGTTTTTT. The chain has TRBV18 and TRBJ2-2; unclear D gene. The CDR3 loop spans 17 amino acids. V lost 0 bases, J lost 0 bases, and 11 bases lay in between. The V gene's germline CDR1 is KGHSH and CDR2 LQKENI.

The V and J genes are TRBV12-1 and TRBJ1-1; the table's D call, TRBD1, was not checked against the DNA. TRBV12-1 is given as a pseudogene. The CDR3 is made up of 15 amino acids. The CDR3 bases are TGTGCCAGCAGCTGTAACCAGGGGGGGAACACTGAAGCTTTCTTT. This encodes CASSCNQGGNTEAFF.

The chain employs TRBV15 and TRBJ2-1; 11 nucleotides match TRBD2. The trim removed 3 bases at V and 3 bases at J, leaving 1 base unmatched. Germline V gene sequence: CDR1 LNHNV, CDR2 YYDKDF (reference sequence). The CDR3 totals 15 residues. CDR3 in amino acids: CATSSGTSGYNEQFF. The CDR3, as DNA: TGTGCCACCAGCAGCGGGACTAGCGGCTACAATGAGCAGTTCTTC.

This chain joins TRBV18 and TRBJ2-1; D unresolved. Germline-derived CDR1 and CDR2 are KGHSH and LQKENI. This CDR3 region has 11 residues. The V gene lost 3 bases and the J gene lost 8 bases, with 5 bases spanning the gap. CDR3 in DNA: TGTGCCAGCTCACCCGGAGATGAGCAGTTCTTC. It codes for CASSPGDEQFF. Variable domain in full (rest from reference TRBV18 and TRBJ2-1): NAGVMQNPRHLVRRRGQEARLRCSPMKGHSHVYWYRQLPEEGLKFMVYLQKENIIDESGMPKERFSAEFPKEGPSILRIQQVVRGDSAAYFCASSPGDEQFFGPGTRLTVL.